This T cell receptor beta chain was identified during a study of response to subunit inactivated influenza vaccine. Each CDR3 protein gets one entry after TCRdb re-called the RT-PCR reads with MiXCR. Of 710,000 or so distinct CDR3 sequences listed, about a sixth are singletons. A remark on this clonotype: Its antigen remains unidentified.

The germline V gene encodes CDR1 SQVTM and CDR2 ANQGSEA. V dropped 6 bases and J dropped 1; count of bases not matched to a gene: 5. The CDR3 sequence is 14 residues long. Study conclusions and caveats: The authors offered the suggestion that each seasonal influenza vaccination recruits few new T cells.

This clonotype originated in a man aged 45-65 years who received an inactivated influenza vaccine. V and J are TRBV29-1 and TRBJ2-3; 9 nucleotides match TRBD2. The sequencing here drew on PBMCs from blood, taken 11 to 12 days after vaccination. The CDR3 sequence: CSVGGLAGTDTQYF. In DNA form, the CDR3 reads TGCAGCGTGGGGGGACTAGCAGGCACAGATACGCAGTATTTT.